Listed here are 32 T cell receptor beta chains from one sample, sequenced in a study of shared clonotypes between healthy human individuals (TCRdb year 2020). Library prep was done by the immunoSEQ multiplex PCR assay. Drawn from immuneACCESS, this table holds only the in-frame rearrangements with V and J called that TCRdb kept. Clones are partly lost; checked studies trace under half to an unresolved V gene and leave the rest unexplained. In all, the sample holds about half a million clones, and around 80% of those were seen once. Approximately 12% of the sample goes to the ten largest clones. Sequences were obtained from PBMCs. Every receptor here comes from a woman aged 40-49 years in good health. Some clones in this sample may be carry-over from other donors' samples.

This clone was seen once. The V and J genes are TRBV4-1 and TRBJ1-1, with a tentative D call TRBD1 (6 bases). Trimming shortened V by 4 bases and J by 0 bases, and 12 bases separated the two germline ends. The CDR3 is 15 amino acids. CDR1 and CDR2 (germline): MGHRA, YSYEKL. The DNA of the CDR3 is TGCGCCAGCAGCCTAGGGGGGCAAATGAACACTGAAGCTTTCTTT. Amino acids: CASSLGGQMNTEAFF.

CDR3 amino acids: CASSLVGGQGYEQYF. CDR3 bases: TGCGCCAGCAGCCTCGTAGGGGGCCAGGGCTACGAGCAGTACTTC. The gene calls are TRBV5-1 and TRBJ2-7; 7 nucleotides align to TRBD1. CDR1 is SGHRS, CDR2 YFSETQ, per germline. Trimming took 4 bases from V and 3 from J; bases not matched to a gene: 10. The CDR3 has 15 amino acids.

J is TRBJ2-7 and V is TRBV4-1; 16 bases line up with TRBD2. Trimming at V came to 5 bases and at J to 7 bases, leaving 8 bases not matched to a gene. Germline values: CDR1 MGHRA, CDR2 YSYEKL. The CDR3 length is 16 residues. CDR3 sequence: CASSRGTSGRVREQYF. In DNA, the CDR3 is TGCGCCAGCAGCAGGGGGACTAGCGGGAGGGTGAGGGAGCAGTACTTC.

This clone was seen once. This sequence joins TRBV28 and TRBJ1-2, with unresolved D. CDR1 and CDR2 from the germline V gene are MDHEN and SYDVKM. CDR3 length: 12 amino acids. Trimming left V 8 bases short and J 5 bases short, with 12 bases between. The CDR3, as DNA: TGTGCCAGCTTTGAGGTTTTTTATGGCTACACCTTC. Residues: CASFEVFYGYTF.

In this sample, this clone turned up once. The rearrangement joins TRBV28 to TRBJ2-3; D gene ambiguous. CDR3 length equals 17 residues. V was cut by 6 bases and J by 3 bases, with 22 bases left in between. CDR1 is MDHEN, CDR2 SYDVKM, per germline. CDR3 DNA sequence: TGTGCCAGCAGCCACAACCAAGTAGCTACCAAAACAGATACGCAGTATTTT. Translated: CASSHNQVATKTDTQYF.

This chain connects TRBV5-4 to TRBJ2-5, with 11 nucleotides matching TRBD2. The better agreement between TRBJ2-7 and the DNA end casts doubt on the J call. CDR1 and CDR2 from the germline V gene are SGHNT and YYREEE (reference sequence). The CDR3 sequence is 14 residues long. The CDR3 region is CASSPTSGSYEQYF. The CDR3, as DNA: TGTGCCAGCAGCCCAACTAGCGGGAGTTACGAGCAGTACTTC.

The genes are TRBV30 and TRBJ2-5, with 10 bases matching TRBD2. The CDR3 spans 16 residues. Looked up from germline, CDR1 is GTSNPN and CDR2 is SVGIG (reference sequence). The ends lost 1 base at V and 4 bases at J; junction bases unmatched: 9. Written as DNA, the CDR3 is TGTGCCTGGAGTGGAGGAGCGGGAGGGCCCGGAGAGACCCAGTACTTC. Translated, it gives CAWSGGAGGPGETQYF.

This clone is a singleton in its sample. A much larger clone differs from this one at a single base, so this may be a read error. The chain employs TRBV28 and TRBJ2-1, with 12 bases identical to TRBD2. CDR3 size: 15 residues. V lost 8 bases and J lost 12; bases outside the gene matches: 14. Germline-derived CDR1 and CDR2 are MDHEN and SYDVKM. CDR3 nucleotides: TGTGCCAGCTCAACTAGGACTAGCGGGATGTATGGGCAGTTCTTC. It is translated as CASSTRTSGMYGQFF.

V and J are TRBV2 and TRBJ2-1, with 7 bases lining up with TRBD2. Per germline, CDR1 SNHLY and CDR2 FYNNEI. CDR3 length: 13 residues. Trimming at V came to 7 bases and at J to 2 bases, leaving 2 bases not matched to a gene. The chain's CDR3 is CASNGGTYNEQFF. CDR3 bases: TGTGCCAGCAACGGGGGGACCTACAATGAGCAGTTCTTC. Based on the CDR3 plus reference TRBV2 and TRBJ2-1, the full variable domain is EPEVTQTPSHQVTQMGQEVILRCVPISNHLYFYWYRQILGQKVEFLVSFYNNEISEKSEIFDDQFSVERPDGSNFTLKIRSTKLEDSAMYFCASNGGTYNEQFFGPGTRLTVL.

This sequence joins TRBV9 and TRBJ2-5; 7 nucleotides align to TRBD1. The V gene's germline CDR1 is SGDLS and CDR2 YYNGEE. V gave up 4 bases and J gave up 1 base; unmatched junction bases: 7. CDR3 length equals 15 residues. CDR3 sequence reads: CASSPGTAFQETQYF. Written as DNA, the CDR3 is TGTGCCAGCAGCCCCGGGACAGCTTTCCAAGAGACCCAGTACTTC. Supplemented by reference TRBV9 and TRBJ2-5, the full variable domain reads DSGVTQTPKHLITATGQRVTLRCSPRSGDLSVYWYQQSLDQGLQFLIQYYNGEERAKGNILERFSAQQFPDLHSELNLSSLELGDSALYFCASSPGTAFQETQYFGPGTRLLVL.

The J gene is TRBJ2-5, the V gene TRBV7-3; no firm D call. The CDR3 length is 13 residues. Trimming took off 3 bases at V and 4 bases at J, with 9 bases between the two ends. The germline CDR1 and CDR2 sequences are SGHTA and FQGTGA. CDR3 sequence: CASSFNPRETQYF. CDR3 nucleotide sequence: TGTGCCAGCAGCTTCAACCCAAGAGAGACCCAGTACTTC.

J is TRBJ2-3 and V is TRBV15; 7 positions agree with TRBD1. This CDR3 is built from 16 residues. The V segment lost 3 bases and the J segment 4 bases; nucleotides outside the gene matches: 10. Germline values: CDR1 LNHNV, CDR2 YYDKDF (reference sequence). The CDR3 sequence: CATSRPGQRIPDTQYF. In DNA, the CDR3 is TGTGCCACCAGCAGGCCGGGACAGCGAATACCAGATACGCAGTATTTT. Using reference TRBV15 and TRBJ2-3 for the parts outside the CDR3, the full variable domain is DAMVIQNPRYQVTQFGKPVTLSCSQTLNHNVMYWYQQKSSQAPKLLFHYYDKDFNNEADTPDNFQSRRPNTSFCFLDIRSPGLGDTAMYLCATSRPGQRIPDTQYFGPGTRLTVL.

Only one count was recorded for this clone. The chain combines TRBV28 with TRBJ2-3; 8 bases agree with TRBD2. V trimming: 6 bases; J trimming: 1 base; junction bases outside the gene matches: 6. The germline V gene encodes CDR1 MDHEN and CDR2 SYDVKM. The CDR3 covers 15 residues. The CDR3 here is CASSSLAGGTDTQYF. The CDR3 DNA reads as TGTGCCAGCAGCTCCCTAGCGGGTGGCACAGATACGCAGTATTTT.

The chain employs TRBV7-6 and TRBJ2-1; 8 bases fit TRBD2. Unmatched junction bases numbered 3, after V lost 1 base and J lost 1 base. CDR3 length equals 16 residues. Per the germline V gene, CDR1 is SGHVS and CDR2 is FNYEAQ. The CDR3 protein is CASSLEAGVSYNEQFF. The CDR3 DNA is TGTGCCAGCAGCTTAGAAGCGGGAGTATCCTACAATGAGCAGTTCTTC.

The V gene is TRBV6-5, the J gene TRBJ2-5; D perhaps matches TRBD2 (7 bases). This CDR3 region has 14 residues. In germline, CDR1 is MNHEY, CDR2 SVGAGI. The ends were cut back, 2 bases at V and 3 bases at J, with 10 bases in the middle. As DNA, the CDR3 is TGTGCCAGCAGTTACGGGGGGGCGGAAGAGACCCAGTACTTC. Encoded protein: CASSYGGAEETQYF.

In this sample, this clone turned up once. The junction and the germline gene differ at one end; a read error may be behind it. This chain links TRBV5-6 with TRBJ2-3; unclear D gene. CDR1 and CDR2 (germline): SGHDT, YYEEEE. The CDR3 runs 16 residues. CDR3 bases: TGTGCCAGCAGCTTACAAATGGTTCGGAGCATAGATACGCAGTATTTT. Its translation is CASSLQMVRSIDTQYF.

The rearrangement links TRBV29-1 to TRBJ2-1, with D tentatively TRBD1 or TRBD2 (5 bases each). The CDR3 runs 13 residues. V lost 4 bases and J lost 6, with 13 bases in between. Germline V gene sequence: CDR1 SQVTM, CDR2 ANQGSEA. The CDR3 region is CSVAGGGSNEQFF. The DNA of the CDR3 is TGCAGCGTTGCCGGTGGGGGTTCCAATGAGCAGTTCTTC.

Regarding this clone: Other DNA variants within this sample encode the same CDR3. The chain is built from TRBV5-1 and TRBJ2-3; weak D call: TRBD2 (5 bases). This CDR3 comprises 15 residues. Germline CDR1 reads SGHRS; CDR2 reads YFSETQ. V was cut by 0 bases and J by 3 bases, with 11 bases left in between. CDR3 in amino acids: CASSLEGRGTDTQYF. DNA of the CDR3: TGCGCCAGCAGCTTGGAGGGTCGGGGAACAGATACGCAGTATTTT.

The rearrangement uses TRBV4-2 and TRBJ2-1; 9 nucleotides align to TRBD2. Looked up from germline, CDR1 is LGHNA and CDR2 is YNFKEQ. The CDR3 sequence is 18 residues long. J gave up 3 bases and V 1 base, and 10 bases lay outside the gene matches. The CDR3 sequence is CASSQVAASGIIYNEQFF. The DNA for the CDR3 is TGTGCCAGCAGCCAAGTAGCGGCTAGCGGGATAATCTACAATGAGCAGTTCTTC.

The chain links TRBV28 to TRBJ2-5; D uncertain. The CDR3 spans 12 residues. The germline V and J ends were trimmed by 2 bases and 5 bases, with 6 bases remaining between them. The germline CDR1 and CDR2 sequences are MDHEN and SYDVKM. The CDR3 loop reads CASSLPFETQYF. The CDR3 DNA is TGTGCCAGCAGTTTACCGTTTGAGACCCAGTACTTC.

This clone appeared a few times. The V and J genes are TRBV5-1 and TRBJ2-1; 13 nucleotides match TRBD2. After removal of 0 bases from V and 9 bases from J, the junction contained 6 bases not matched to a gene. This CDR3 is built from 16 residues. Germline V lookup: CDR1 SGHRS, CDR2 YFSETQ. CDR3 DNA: TGCGCCAGCAGCTTGGGGACTAGCGGGAGAAAGAGTGAGCAGTTCTTC. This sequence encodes CASSLGTSGRKSEQFF. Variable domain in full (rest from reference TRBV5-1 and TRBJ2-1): KAGVTQTPRYLIKTRGQQVTLSCSPISGHRSVSWYQQTPGQGLQFLFEYFSETQRNKGNFPGRFSGRQFSNSRSEMNVSTLELGDSALYLCASSLGTSGRKSEQFFGPGTRLTVL.

Here the CDR3 DNA reads TGTGCCAGCAGCTTAGCAGGACCTCAGCCCCAGCATTTT. As protein: CASSLAGPQPQHF. The gene calls are TRBV7-2 and TRBJ1-5; D gene ambiguous. The ends were cut back, 0 bases at V and 6 bases at J, with 6 bases in the middle. CDR1 is SGHTA and CDR2 is FQGNSA in the germline V gene. CDR3 length: 13 residues. The full variable domain, its missing parts supplied by reference TRBV7-2 and TRBJ1-5, is GAGVSQSPSNKVTEKGKDVELRCDPISGHTALYWYRQSLGQGLEFLIYFQGNSAPDKSGLPSDRFSAERTGGSVSTLTIQRTQQEDSAVYLCASSLAGPQPQHFGDGTRLSIL.

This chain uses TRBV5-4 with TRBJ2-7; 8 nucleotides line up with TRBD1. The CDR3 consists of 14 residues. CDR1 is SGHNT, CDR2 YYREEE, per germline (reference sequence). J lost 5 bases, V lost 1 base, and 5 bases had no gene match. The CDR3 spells CASSLPAGGNEQYF. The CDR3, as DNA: TGTGCCAGCAGCTTGCCGGCAGGGGGCAACGAGCAGTACTTC.

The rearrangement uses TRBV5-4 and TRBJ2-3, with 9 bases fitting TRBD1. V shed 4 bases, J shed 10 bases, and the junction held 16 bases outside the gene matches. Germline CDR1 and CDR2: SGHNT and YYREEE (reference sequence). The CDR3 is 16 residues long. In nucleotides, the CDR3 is TGTGCCAGCAGCACGGGACTTGTAGCCGACAGGGGGTCGCAGTATTTT. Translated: CASSTGLVADRGSQYF.

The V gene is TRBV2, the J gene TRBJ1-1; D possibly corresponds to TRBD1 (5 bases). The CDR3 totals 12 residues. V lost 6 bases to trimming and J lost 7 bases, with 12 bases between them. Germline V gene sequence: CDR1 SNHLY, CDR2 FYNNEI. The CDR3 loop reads CASSEQVFEAFF. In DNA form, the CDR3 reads TGTGCCAGCAGCGAACAGGTCTTTGAAGCTTTCTTT. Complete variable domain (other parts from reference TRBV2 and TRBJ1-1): EPEVTQTPSHQVTQMGQEVILRCVPISNHLYFYWYRQILGQKVEFLVSFYNNEISEKSEIFDDQFSVERPDGSNFTLKIRSTKLEDSAMYFCASSEQVFEAFFGQGTRLTVV.

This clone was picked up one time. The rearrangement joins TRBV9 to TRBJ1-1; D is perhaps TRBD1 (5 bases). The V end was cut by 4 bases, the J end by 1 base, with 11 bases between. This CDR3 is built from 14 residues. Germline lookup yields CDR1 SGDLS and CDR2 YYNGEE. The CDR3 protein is CASSFDSGNTEAFF. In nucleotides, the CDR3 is TGTGCCAGCAGCTTCGACAGCGGGAACACTGAAGCTTTCTTT.

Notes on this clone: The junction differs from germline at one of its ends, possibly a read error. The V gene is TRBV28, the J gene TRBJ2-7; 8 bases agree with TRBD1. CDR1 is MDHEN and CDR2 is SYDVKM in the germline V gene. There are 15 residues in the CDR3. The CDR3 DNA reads TGTGCCAGCAGTTCCAACGCAGGGGGCTCCTACGGGCAGTACTTC. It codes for CASSSNAGGSYGQYF. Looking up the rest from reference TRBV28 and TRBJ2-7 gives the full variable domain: DVKVTQSSRYLVKRTGEKVFLECVQDMDHENMFWYRQDPGLGLRLIYFSYDVKMKEKGDIPEGYSVSREKKERFSLILESASTNQTSMYLCASSSNAGGSYGQYFGPGTRLTVT.

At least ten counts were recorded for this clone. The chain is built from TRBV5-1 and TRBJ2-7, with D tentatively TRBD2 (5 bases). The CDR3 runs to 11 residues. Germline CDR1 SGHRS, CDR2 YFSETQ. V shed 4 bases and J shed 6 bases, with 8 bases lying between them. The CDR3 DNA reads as TGCGCCAGCAGCGCCGGGGTCGAGCAGTACTTC. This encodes CASSAGVEQYF. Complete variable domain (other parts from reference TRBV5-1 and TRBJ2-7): KAGVTQTPRYLIKTRGQQVTLSCSPISGHRSVSWYQQTPGQGLQFLFEYFSETQRNKGNFPGRFSGRQFSNSRSEMNVSTLELGDSALYLCASSAGVEQYFGPGTRLTVT.

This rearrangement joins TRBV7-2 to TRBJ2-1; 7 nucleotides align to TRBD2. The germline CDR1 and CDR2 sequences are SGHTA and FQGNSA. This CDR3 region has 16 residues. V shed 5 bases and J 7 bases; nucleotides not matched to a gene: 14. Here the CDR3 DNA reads TGTGCCAGCAGCCCGCCTCCGTGGGAGGGAGGAAATGAGCAGTTCTTC. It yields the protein CASSPPPWEGGNEQFF.

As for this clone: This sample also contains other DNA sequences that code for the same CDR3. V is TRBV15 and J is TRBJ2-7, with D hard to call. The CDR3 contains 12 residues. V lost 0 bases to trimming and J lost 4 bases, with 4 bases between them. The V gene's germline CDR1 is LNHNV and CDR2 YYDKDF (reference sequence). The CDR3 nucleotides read TGTGCCACCAGCAGAGATGGTTACGAGCAGTACTTC. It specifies CATSRDGYEQYF.

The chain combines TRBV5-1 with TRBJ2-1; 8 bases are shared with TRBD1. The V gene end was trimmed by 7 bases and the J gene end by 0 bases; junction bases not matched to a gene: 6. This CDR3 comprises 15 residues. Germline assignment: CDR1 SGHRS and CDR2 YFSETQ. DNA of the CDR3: TGCGCCAGCTTACCCACAGGGGGCTCCTACAATGAGCAGTTCTTC. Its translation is CASLPTGGSYNEQFF.

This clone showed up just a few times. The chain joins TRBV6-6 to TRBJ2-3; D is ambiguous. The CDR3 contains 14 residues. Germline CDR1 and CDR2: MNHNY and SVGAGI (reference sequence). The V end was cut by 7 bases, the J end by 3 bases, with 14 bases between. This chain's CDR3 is CASKGTVGTDTQYF. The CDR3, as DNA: TGTGCCAGCAAAGGCACCGTTGGGACAGATACGCAGTATTTT.